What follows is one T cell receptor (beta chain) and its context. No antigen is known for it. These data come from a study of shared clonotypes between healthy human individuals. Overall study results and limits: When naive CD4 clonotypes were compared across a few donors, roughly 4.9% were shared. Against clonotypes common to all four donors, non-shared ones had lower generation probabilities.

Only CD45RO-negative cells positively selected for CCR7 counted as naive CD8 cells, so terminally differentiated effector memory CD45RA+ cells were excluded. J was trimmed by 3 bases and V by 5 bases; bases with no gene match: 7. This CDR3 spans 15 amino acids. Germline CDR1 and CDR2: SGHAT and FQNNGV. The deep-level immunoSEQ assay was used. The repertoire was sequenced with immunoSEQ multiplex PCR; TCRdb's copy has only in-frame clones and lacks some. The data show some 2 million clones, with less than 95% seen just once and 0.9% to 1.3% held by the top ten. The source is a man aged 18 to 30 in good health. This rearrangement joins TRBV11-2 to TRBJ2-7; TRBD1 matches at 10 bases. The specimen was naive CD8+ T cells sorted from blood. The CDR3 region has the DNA TGTGCCAGCAGCACACCCGGGACAGGGGTCTACGAGCAGTACTTC. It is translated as CASSTPGTGVYEQYF.